These T cell receptor beta chains were read from a single sample in a study of T cell responses to AZD1222 COVID-19 vaccine. TCRdb's table, derived via immunoSEQ multiplex PCR, lists solely in-frame clones and lacks some. The sample lists approximately 180,000 clones; approximately 94% were seen once. Sequences were derived from peripheral blood, sampled on day 0 of AZD1222 vaccination. These receptor sequences come from an adult in good health. The CDR3 runs from the conserved cysteine through the conserved F or W. Each record gives: J gene, D gene, V gene, clone size, CDR3 protein, CDR3 DNA. The D gene is left open where the match is weak. Where a row states a size, it is once, few, many or the class of an expanded clone; other rows omit it.

>TRBJ1-6|-|TRBV5-6|-
CASSLPHSYNSPLHF
TGTGCCAGCAGCCTACCGCACAGTTATAATTCACCCCTCCACTTT
>TRBJ2-2|TRBD1|TRBV15|-
CATSRGGQGGTGELFF
TGTGCCACCAGCAGAGGCGGACAGGGGGGCACCGGGGAGCTGTTTTTT
>TRBJ2-7|TRBD1|TRBV5-4|-
CASSFRTGSYEQYF
TGTGCCAGCAGCTTTCGGACAGGGTCCTACGAGCAGTACTTC
>TRBJ1-6|-|TRBV5-4|-
CASRPREANSPLHF
TGTGCCAGCAGACCCCGGGAGGCTAATTCACCCCTCCACTTT
>TRBJ1-1|TRBD1|TRBV7-9|-
CASSSQFQGQVNTEAFF
TGTGCCAGCAGCTCCCAATTCCAAGGACAGGTGAACACTGAAGCTTTCTTT
>TRBJ2-3|-|TRBV5-1|-
CASSLASDTQYF
TGCGCCAGCAGCTTGGCATCCGATACGCAGTATTTT
>TRBJ2-2|-|TRBV2|-
CASIEGLLYTGELFF
TGTGCCAGCATCGAAGGCCTTCTATACACCGGGGAGCTGTTTTTT
>TRBJ2-1|TRBD2|TRBV6-5|-
CASSKTSAAYNEQFF
TGTGCCAGCAGTAAGACTAGCGCGGCCTACAATGAGCAGTTCTTC
>TRBJ1-4|-|TRBV18|-
CASSPDGANEKLFF
TGTGCCAGCTCACCGGACGGAGCTAATGAAAAACTGTTTTTT
>TRBJ2-1|-|TRBV7-9|-
CASSLGFSYNEQFF
TGTGCCAGCAGCTTGGGTTTCTCCTACAATGAGCAGTTCTTC
>TRBJ1-5|-|TRBV6-5|once
CAPGTRSNQPQHF
TGTGCCCCCGGGACCCGTAGCAATCAGCCCCAGCATTTT
>TRBJ2-7|-|TRBV27|-
CASSPKRLWQGTYEQYF
TGTGCCAGCAGTCCAAAACGCCTTTGGCAGGGTACATACGAGCAGTACTTC
>TRBJ2-7|TRBD2|TRBV18|-
CASSPTLAGREDEQYF
TGTGCCAGCTCACCCACCTTAGCGGGACGGGAGGACGAGCAGTACTTC
>TRBJ2-5|-|TRBV6-5|-
CASRETQETQYF
TGTGCCAGCAGGGAGACTCAAGAGACCCAGTACTTC
>TRBJ1-5|-|TRBV15|-
CATSRFRYSNQPQHF
TGTGCCACCAGCAGGTTCCGGTATAGCAATCAGCCCCAGCATTTT